Listed below are T cell receptor beta chains from one sample, sequenced in a study of T cell changes during pregnancy in multiple sclerosis. Profiling relied on immunoSEQ multiplex PCR, and the TCRdb table lists in-frame clones only, not all of them. The data show 28,000 or so clones, with about 91% seen just once and around 0.8% held by the top ten. This material consisted of CD4+ T cells from peripheral blood mononuclear cells, taken in the second trimester of pregnancy. The receptor set was obtained from a female donor with multiple sclerosis, enrolled in a pregnancy study. Each CDR3 is given with its conserved first and last residue. The D gene is left open where the match is weak. Size is stated for part of the rows, as once, few or many counts, or as a class when the clone is expanded.

.	TRBV5-6	.	TRBJ2-5	13	TGTGCCAGCAGCTCCCAGGGAGGAGAGACCCAGTACTTC	CASSSQGGETQYF
.	TRBV4-1	.	TRBJ2-4	17	TGCGCCAGCAGCCAAGATGAACTAGCCCAGCCAGCGGACATTCAGTACTTC	CASSQDELAQPADIQYF
TRBD2	TRBV29-1	.	TRBJ2-3	15	TGCAGCGTTGAATTGGCGGGGGGGCCCACAGATACGCAGTATTTT	CSVELAGGPTDTQYF
.	TRBV7-2	few	TRBJ2-7	12	TGTGCCAGCAGCCGCAGGAGGTACGAGCAGTACTTC	CASSRRRYEQYF
TRBD1	TRBV6-5	.	TRBJ1-2	13	TGTGCCAGCAGTTTTTCAGGGGGGATTGGCTACACCTTC	CASSFSGGIGYTF
.	TRBV5-8	.	TRBJ2-5	13	TGTGCCAGCAGCTTGGCCCCCAGAGAGACCCAGTACTTC	CASSLAPRETQYF
.	TRBV12-5	few	TRBJ1-2	14	TGTGCTAGTGGTTTGGGCCTAACAGGGCGAGGCTACACCTTC	CASGLGLTGRGYTF
TRBD1	TRBV7-2	.	TRBJ1-2	16	TGTGCCAGCAGCACCCTTACCCGGACAGGTCGAGGTGGCTACACCTTC	CASSTLTRTGRGGYTF
.	TRBV12-5	.	TRBJ1-2	13	TGTGCTAGTGGTTTCGAGATTAACTATGGCTACACCTTC	CASGFEINYGYTF
.	TRBV5-1	.	TRBJ1-4	15	TGCGCCAGCGGCTCAGGAACAGGGTTTGGGGAAAAACTGTTTTTT	CASGSGTGFGEKLFF
.	TRBV5-6	.	TRBJ1-4	12	TGTGCCAGCAGCTTGTATCGACAGAGACTGTTTTTT	CASSLYRQRLFF
.	TRBV7-3	once	TRBJ2-3	15	TGTGCCAGCAGCCCATGGGGGGGGCGGGCAGATACGCAGTATTTT	CASSPWGGRADTQYF
.	TRBV6-6	.	TRBJ2-1	10	TGTGCCAGCAGCCTTTGGAGGGAGTTCTTC	CASSLWREFF
.	TRBV5-1	.	TRBJ1-5	14	TGCGCCAGCAGCTTGCAGGGAATGGACCAGCCCCAGCATTTT	CASSLQGMDQPQHF
.	TRBV2	.	TRBJ2-1	12	TGTGCCAGCAGTTATAGCATTTTAGGACAGTTCTTC	CASSYSILGQFF
.	TRBV11-1	.	TRBJ2-7	15	TGTGCCAGCAGCTCCTCCTTCGGGGGCTCCTACGAGCAGTACTTC	CASSSSFGGSYEQYF
.	TRBV28	.	TRBJ1-2	13	TGTGCCAGCAGTATGGGGGGGACCTATGGCTACACCTTC	CASSMGGTYGYTF
.	TRBV6-5	.	TRBJ2-1	15	TGTGCCAGCAGTTACTCGAGGGTTGGGAGTGCTGAGCAGTTCTTC	CASSYSRVGSAEQFF
TRBD2	TRBV5-1	few	TRBJ2-1	15	TGCGCCAGCAGCAAGACTAGCGGGGGGGAGAATGAGCAGTTCTTC	CASSKTSGGENEQFF
.	TRBV30	.	TRBJ1-2	14	TGTGCCTGGAGTGTACAGGGTGGCCCTTGGGGCTACACCTTC	CAWSVQGGPWGYTF
.	TRBV6-6	.	TRBJ1-5	15	TGTGCCAGCAGTTACTCGGATCGCGGGAGACAGCCCCAGCATTTT	CASSYSDRGRQPQHF